A single sample is the source of the 9 T cell receptor beta chains below, sequenced in a study of response to subunit inactivated influenza vaccine. TCRdb analysed the RT-PCR reads with MiXCR anew, one entry per CDR3 protein. The repertoire holds about 540,000 distinct CDR3 sequences, with approximately 24% as singletons. The same specimen was also included in a second study, on T cells expressing NK-cell markers. In that study: The authors made TCR beta cDNA libraries by 5'RACE template switching. This switching added a universal primer site and UMIs.

The sequencing here drew on CD4+ T cells sorted from PBMCs, taken roughly 12 days after vaccination. Receptors originate from a middle-aged man who received an inactivated influenza vaccine.

The sample holds a few counts of this clonotype. V and J are TRBV10-3 and TRBJ1-5; 9 bases agree with TRBD1. The CDR3 covers 16 residues. Germline V gene sequence: CDR1 ENHRY, CDR2 SYGVKD. After removal of 0 bases from V and 5 bases from J, the junction contained 5 bases not matched to a gene. Here the CDR3 reads CAISESRTGEDQPQHF. The CDR3, as DNA: TGTGCCATCAGTGAGTCCAGGACAGGGGAAGATCAGCCCCAGCATTTT.

This clonotype was picked up a small number of times. The J gene is TRBJ2-3, the V gene TRBV7-2, with 13 bases aligning to TRBD2. CDR1 is SGHTA and CDR2 is FQGNSA in the germline V gene. V lost 5 bases and J lost 3; bases outside the gene matches: 5. The CDR3 is made up of 16 amino acids. The DNA of the CDR3 is TGTGCCAGCAGCATCACTAGCGGGGGGGGGACAGATACGCAGTATTTT. Residues: CASSITSGGGTDTQYF.

This clonotype was observed a few times. The chain carries TRBV20-1 and TRBJ1-5; tentative D call: TRBD1 (6 bases). Trimming cost V 3 bases and J 7 bases, with 19 bases left between them. Per germline, CDR1 DFQATT and CDR2 SNEGSKA (reference sequence). This CDR3 is 15 amino acids long. CDR3 residues: CSASTGSGGGQPQHF. The DNA for the CDR3 is TGCAGTGCTAGTACAGGATCGGGGGGGGGCCAGCCCCAGCATTTT.

This clonotype has more than one count but fewer than ten. The J gene is TRBJ2-2, the V gene TRBV29-1; D possibly matches TRBD1 or TRBD2 (5 bases each). The ends were cut back, 4 bases at V and 6 bases at J, with 9 bases in the middle. Germline V lookup: CDR1 SQVTM, CDR2 ANQGSEA. The CDR3 spans 12 residues. This CDR3 reads CSVGGASGELFF. DNA for the CDR3: TGCAGCGTTGGAGGGGCCTCCGGGGAGCTGTTTTTT.

V is TRBV15 and J is TRBJ2-3, with a weak D call TRBD2 (5 bases). V was cut by 1 base and J by 3 bases, with 14 bases left in between. Germline lookup yields CDR1 LNHNV and CDR2 YYDKDF (reference sequence). The CDR3 extends over 16 amino acids. As DNA, the CDR3 is TGTGCCACCAGCAGAGGCCTGAGGGAAGAGACAGATACGCAGTATTTT. Its translation is CATSRGLREETDTQYF.

For the CDR3, the DNA is TGTGCCAGCAGTCCACTAGCGAGGGGCGATACGCAGTATTTT. Translated, it gives CASSPLARGDTQYF. This chain uses TRBV2 with TRBJ2-3; TRBD2 matches at 7 bases. Germline loops: CDR1 SNHLY, CDR2 FYNNEI. The CDR3 contains 14 residues. After removal of 5 bases from V and 6 bases from J, the junction contained 8 bases not matched to a gene.

This clonotype was counted only a few times. This chain links TRBV7-9 with TRBJ2-1; D gene uncertain. CDR1 and CDR2 from the germline V gene are SEHNR and FQNEAQ (reference sequence). This CDR3 has 11 amino acids. The V end was cut by 4 bases, the J end by 9 bases, with 7 bases between. The CDR3 sequence: CASSSIFEQFF. CDR3 bases: TGTGCCAGCAGCTCCATATTTGAGCAGTTCTTC.

The V call is TRBV4-1, the J call TRBJ2-2; D is unresolved. The CDR3 runs to 14 residues. Trimming left V 4 bases short and J 4 bases short, with 10 bases between. Germline loops: CDR1 MGHRA, CDR2 YSYEKL. CDR3 in DNA: TGCGCCAGCAGCCGGGCTGGGATCACCGGGGAGCTGTTTTTT. Protein: CASSRAGITGELFF.

The V and J genes are TRBV11-3 and TRBJ2-5; perhaps TRBD2 as D (6 bases). The CDR3 has 15 amino acids. V was pared by 4 bases and J by 4 bases, with 16 bases between. CDR1 and CDR2 (germline): SGHNT, YENEEA. CDR3 sequence reads: CASSSGLASSETQYF. The CDR3 region has the DNA TGTGCCAGCAGCTCCGGTCTAGCGTCGTCAGAGACCCAGTACTTC.